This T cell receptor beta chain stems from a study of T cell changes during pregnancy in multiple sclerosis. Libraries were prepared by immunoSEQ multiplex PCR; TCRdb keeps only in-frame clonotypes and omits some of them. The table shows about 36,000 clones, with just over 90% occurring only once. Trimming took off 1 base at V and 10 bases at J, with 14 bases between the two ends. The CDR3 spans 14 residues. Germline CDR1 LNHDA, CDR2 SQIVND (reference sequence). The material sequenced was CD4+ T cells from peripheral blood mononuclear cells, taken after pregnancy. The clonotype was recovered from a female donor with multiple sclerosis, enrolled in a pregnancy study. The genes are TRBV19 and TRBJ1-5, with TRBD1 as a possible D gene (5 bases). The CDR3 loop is CASSIGQGGRPQHF. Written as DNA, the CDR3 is TGTGCCAGTAGTATAGGTCAGGGTGGACGACCCCAGCATTTT.